This TCR beta chain is drawn from a study of shared clonotypes between healthy human individuals. CD45RO-negative cells were positively selected for CCR7, leaving out terminally differentiated effector memory CD45RA+ cells. Some clones are missing from TCRdb's copy, which holds only in-frame ones; the method was immunoSEQ multiplex PCR. The sample comprises about 2 million clones, over 85% of which are singletons, and 1% to 1.5% rests with the top ten. The trim removed 4 bases at V and 4 bases at J, leaving 8 bases unmatched. Germline loops: CDR1 SGDLS, CDR2 YYNGEE. The CDR3 is made up of 15 amino acids.

J is TRBJ2-1 and V is TRBV9; the match to TRBD2 covers 7 bases. The sample taken for sequencing was naive CD8+ T cells sorted from blood. This TCR was sampled from a man aged 18 to 30 in good health. CDR3 in amino acids: CASSIGLAEYNEQFF. CDR3 nucleotides: TGTGCCAGCAGCATCGGTCTAGCGGAATACAATGAGCAGTTCTTC.